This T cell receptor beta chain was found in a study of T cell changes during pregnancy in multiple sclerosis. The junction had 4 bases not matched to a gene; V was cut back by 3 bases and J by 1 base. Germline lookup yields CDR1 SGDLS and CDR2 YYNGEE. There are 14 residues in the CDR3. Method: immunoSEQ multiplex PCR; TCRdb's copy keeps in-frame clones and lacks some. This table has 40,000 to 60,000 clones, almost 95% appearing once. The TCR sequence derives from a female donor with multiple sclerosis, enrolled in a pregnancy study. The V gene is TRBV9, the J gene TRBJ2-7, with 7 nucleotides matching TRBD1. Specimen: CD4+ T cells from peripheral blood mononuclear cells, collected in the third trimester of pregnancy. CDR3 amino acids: CASSAMDRSYEQYF. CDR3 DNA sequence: TGTGCCAGCAGCGCGATGGACAGGTCCTACGAGCAGTACTTC.